These 26 T cell receptor beta chains originate from one sample sequenced in a study of blood T cell repertoires in COVID-19. Produced via immunoSEQ multiplex PCR; TCRdb's table is partial and in-frame only. The sample carries more than 95,000 clones, 86% recorded once. Sequencing used peripheral blood. The receptors come from a man between 65 and 85 years old who had recovered from COVID-19.

This clone was counted between two and nine times. The chain employs TRBV9 and TRBJ2-7, with D maybe TRBD2 (6 bases). V was pared by 4 bases and J by 1 base, with 15 bases between. Germline loops: CDR1 SGDLS, CDR2 YYNGEE. The CDR3 is 15 amino acids. The CDR3 sequence is CASSLRLGTSYEQYF. The CDR3 nucleotides read TGTGCCAGCAGCCTCCGACTAGGCACTTCCTACGAGCAGTACTTC.

The chain links TRBV5-6 to TRBJ1-2; 9 nucleotides match TRBD1. The germline CDR1 and CDR2 sequences are SGHDT and YYEEEE. Trimming cost V 1 base and J 6 bases; bases outside gene matches: 13. CDR3 size: 17 residues. For the CDR3, the DNA is TGTGCCAGCAGCTTGACAACCCGCGGGGACAGGGAGAATGGCTACACCTTC. This codes for CASSLTTRGDRENGYTF.

This chain joins TRBV6-5 and TRBJ1-2; TRBD1 might be the D (6 bases). The V end was cut by 6 bases, the J end by 5 bases, with 16 bases between. Germline V gives CDR1 MNHEY, CDR2 SVGAGI. The CDR3 totals 14 residues. CDR3 in DNA: TGTGCCAGCAGAGGGGGGGGGTCCCTTTATGGCTACACCTTC. Protein product: CASRGGGSLYGYTF.

This sequence joins TRBV6-2 or TRBV6-3 and TRBJ1-1, with TRBD1 matching over 9 bases. The V gene end was trimmed by 5 bases and the J gene end by 3 bases; junction bases not matched to a gene: 10. This CDR3 has 16 residues. The germline V gene has CDR1 MNHEY and CDR2 SVGEGT. The CDR3 nucleotides are TGTGCCAGCAGTGACGCGGACAGGGGCCGGGACACTGAAGCTTTCTTT. Translation gives CASSDADRGRDTEAFF.

CDR3 residues: CASSLYGTGADYGYTF. CDR3 DNA: TGCGCCAGCAGCTTGTATGGGACAGGGGCTGACTATGGCTACACCTTC. This chain joins TRBV5-1 and TRBJ1-2, with 10 bases matching TRBD1. After removal of 1 base from V and 3 bases from J, the junction contained 6 bases not matched to a gene. The CDR3 has 16 amino acids. CDR1 is SGHRS, CDR2 YFSETQ, per germline.

The chain combines TRBV6-5 with TRBJ2-7; possibly TRBD1 for D (5 bases). The germline V gene encodes CDR1 MNHEY and CDR2 SVGAGI. Trimming stripped 2 bases from V and 4 bases from J, with 12 bases between. The CDR3 totals 14 residues. The CDR3, as DNA: TGTGCCAGCAGTTACCGTGGGGCGTTGTACGAGCAGTACTTC. The encoded protein is CASSYRGALYEQYF.

Concerning this clone: Relative to the germline gene, one junction end is altered; a read error may explain this. V and J are TRBV2 and TRBJ1-1; D is undetermined. The CDR3 is 13 residues long. Per germline, CDR1 SNHLY and CDR2 FYNNEI. The CDR3 region is CASSERGNAEAFF. CDR3 DNA sequence: TGTGCCAGCAGTGAAAGAGGGAACGCTGAAGCTTTCTTT.

CDR3: CASSQVVGQGADTQYF. CDR3 nucleotides: TGTGCCAGCAGCCAAGTTGTGGGACAGGGGGCAGATACGCAGTATTTT. The chain recombines TRBV4-2 with TRBJ2-3; 11 positions agree with TRBD1. Germline V gives CDR1 LGHNA, CDR2 YNFKEQ. The J segment lost 4 bases and the V segment lost 1 base, leaving 4 bases of the junction unmatched. The CDR3 is 16 amino acids.

The CDR3 DNA reads TGTGCCAGCAGCGTTCTATCCCAGGGAGGATACAATGAGCAGTTCTTC. It encodes CASSVLSQGGYNEQFF. This chain connects TRBV9 to TRBJ2-1, with D tentatively TRBD2 (6 bases). The V end was cut by 2 bases, the J end by 4 bases, with 16 bases between. The germline gives CDR1 SGDLS, CDR2 YYNGEE. The CDR3 loop spans 16 amino acids.

This chain uses TRBV6-1 with TRBJ2-6, with 10 bases lining up with TRBD1. V was pared by 1 base and J by 15 bases, with 9 bases of the junction left unmatched. This CDR3 contains 15 residues. The germline gives CDR1 MNHNS, CDR2 SASEGT. The CDR3 loop is CASSEVGRTGGDLTF. The CDR3 bases are TGTGCCAGCAGTGAAGTGGGGCGGACAGGGGGTGACCTGACTTTC.

The chain employs TRBV4-2 and TRBJ2-1; TRBD2 agrees at 8 bases. Per germline, CDR1 LGHNA and CDR2 YNFKEQ. The CDR3 loop spans 18 amino acids. The ends lost 1 base at V and 4 bases at J; junction bases unmatched: 12. CDR3 region: CASSQGPAGVLGYNEQFF. The CDR3 DNA sequence: TGTGCCAGCAGCCAAGGTCCAGCGGGAGTTTTGGGATACAATGAGCAGTTCTTC.

The chain carries TRBV7-2 and TRBJ2-5, with TRBD2 identical over 9 bases. Germline-derived CDR1 and CDR2 are SGHTA and FQGNSA. This CDR3 has 14 residues. The V segment lost 2 bases and the J segment 5 bases; nucleotides outside the gene matches: 3. For the CDR3, the DNA is TGTGCCAGCAGCTTATCTAGCGGGGCGGAGACCCAGTACTTC. This encodes CASSLSSGAETQYF.

The genes are TRBV11-2 and TRBJ1-2; unclear D gene. Trimming took off 7 bases at V and 3 bases at J, with 15 bases between the two ends. Germline V gene data show CDR1 as SGHAT and CDR2 as FQNNGV. There are 14 residues in the CDR3. CDR3 residues: CASTSPGRDYGYTF. The DNA of the CDR3 is TGTGCCAGCACCTCCCCGGGTCGGGACTATGGCTACACCTTC.

This clone was picked up a small number of times. The chain links TRBV5-4 to TRBJ2-6, with a weak D call TRBD1 (6 bases). This CDR3 contains 17 residues. V was clipped by 2 bases and J by 0 bases, with 12 bases between them. From germline, CDR1 is SGHNT and CDR2 YYREEE (reference sequence). The CDR3 region has the DNA TGTGCCAGCAGCTTACACAGGGAGAGCTCTGGGGCCAACGTCCTGACTTTC. Encoded protein: CASSLHRESSGANVLTF.

The rearrangement uses TRBV2 and TRBJ1-4; the match to TRBD1 covers 8 bases. Trimming cost V 7 bases and J 10 bases; bases outside gene matches: 11. This CDR3 has 14 residues. In germline, CDR1 is SNHLY, CDR2 FYNNEI. CDR3 in amino acids: CASKGQALGGKLFF. For the CDR3, the DNA is TGTGCCAGCAAGGGACAGGCCCTAGGGGGAAAACTGTTTTTT.

The chain uses TRBV5-1 and TRBJ2-7; perhaps TRBD1 as D (6 bases). The CDR3 covers 14 residues. Germline assignment: CDR1 SGHRS and CDR2 YFSETQ. Trimming cost V 1 base and J 5 bases, with 13 bases left between them. For the CDR3, the DNA is TGCGCCAGCAGCTTGTTACAGGGTGGCCACGAGCAGTACTTC. This codes for CASSLLQGGHEQYF.

V usage is TRBV18 and J usage is TRBJ2-1; D is undetermined. Deletions cut 1 base from V and 0 bases from J, with 10 bases between. The CDR3 is made up of 16 amino acids. CDR1 is KGHSH and CDR2 is LQKENI in the germline V gene. CDR3 loop: CASSPRGRGSYNEQFF. The CDR3 region has the DNA TGTGCCAGCTCACCACGCGGCAGAGGCTCCTACAATGAGCAGTTCTTC.

A few counts support this clone. The gene calls are TRBV4-1 and TRBJ2-4; TRBD1 is a possible D gene (5 bases). In germline, CDR1 is MGHRA, CDR2 YSYEKL. The CDR3 covers 16 residues. With 1 base removed from V and 0 bases from J, the gap between germline ends came to 10 bases. CDR3 region: CASSQAQAIAKNIQYF. CDR3 DNA: TGCGCCAGCAGCCAAGCACAGGCAATAGCCAAAAACATTCAGTACTTC.

This clone was counted a few times. V is TRBV9 and J is TRBJ2-3, with 11 bases identical to TRBD2. Trimming at V came to 0 bases and at J to 7 bases, leaving 7 bases not matched to a gene. The CDR3 totals 16 residues. Germline V CDR1 and CDR2: SGDLS, YYNGEE. The CDR3 nucleotides read TGTGCCAGCAGCGTAGGCACTAGCGGGAGCTTTTATACGCAGTATTTT. It yields the protein CASSVGTSGSFYTQYF.

V and J are TRBV29-1 and TRBJ2-7; D is possibly TRBD1 (6 bases). Between the trimmed V and J ends, which lost 7 bases and 0 bases, there was a span of 10 bases. CDR1 is SQVTM, CDR2 ANQGSEA, per germline. The CDR3 has 12 amino acids. As DNA, the CDR3 is TGCAGCGCCACAGGGACCTCCTACGAGCAGTACTTC. Translation gives CSATGTSYEQYF.

This clone was seen more than once but under ten times. CDR3 sequence: CASSPRQAANYGYTF. The CDR3, as DNA: TGTGCCAGCAGCCCCCGACAGGCGGCAAACTATGGCTACACCTTC. The V call is TRBV7-2, the J call TRBJ1-2; D might be TRBD1 (6 bases). V lost 5 bases to trimming and J lost 2 bases, with 15 bases between them. The CDR3 loop spans 15 amino acids. The germline gives CDR1 SGHTA, CDR2 FQGNSA. The full variable domain, in which reference TRBV7-2 and TRBJ1-2 provide the parts outside the CDR3, is GAGVSQSPSNKVTEKGKDVELRCDPISGHTALYWYRQSLGQGLEFLIYFQGNSAPDKSGLPSDRFSAERTGGSVSTLTIQRTQQEDSAVYLCASSPRQAANYGYTFGSGTRLTVV.

As regards this clone: Its ends do not fully match the called genes, so a read error is possible. The V gene is TRBV10-3, the J gene TRBJ2-3; D perhaps matches TRBD2 (5 bases). Germline-derived CDR1 and CDR2 are ENHRY and SYGVKD. There are 14 residues in the CDR3. The CDR3 DNA follows: TGTGCCTCAAAGGACGGAGGTCGCACAAATACGCAGTATTTT. Protein: CASKDGGRTNTQYF.

V and J are TRBV5-5 and TRBJ1-5, with D possibly being TRBD1 (6 bases). Germline values: CDR1 SGHKS, CDR2 YYEKEE (reference sequence). The CDR3 is made up of 15 amino acids. The V and J ends lost 4 bases and 4 bases respectively, with 15 bases between them. The CDR3, as DNA: TGTGCCAGCAGCCTGAGAACAGGGTGGAATCAGCCCCAGCATTTT. Protein product: CASSLRTGWNQPQHF.

This chain joins TRBV11-1 and TRBJ2-7; TRBD1 matches at 7 bases. Per the germline V gene, CDR1 is SGHAT and CDR2 is FQDESV (reference sequence). The CDR3 contains 15 residues. V lost 5 bases to trimming and J lost 0 bases; unmatched junction nucleotides: 7. Here the CDR3 reads CASSLPGTVSYEQYF. As DNA, the CDR3 is TGTGCCAGCAGCCTTCCCGGGACAGTCTCCTACGAGCAGTACTTC.

The CDR3 loop is CASNPRSGSLGYGYTF. DNA for the CDR3: TGTGCCAGCAACCCCCGGTCGGGAAGTTTGGGCTATGGCTACACCTTC. The chain combines TRBV28 with TRBJ1-2; D remains unclear. The CDR3 is 16 amino acids. The germline CDR1 and CDR2 sequences are MDHEN and SYDVKM. V lost 7 bases, J lost 4 bases, and 22 bases lay in between.

The chain is built from TRBV6-5 and TRBJ1-5; weak D call: TRBD1 (5 bases). The CDR3 runs 13 residues. Between the trimmed V and J ends, which lost 6 bases and 4 bases, there was a span of 10 bases. Looked up from germline, CDR1 is MNHEY and CDR2 is SVGAGI. In DNA, the CDR3 is TGTGCCAGCAGGAGACAGCCAAATCAGCCCCAGCATTTT. This gives the protein CASRRQPNQPQHF.